The rows below give T cell receptor beta chains drawn from one sample of a study of blood T cell repertoires in COVID-19. TCRdb keeps only in-frame clones here, not all; method: immunoSEQ multiplex PCR. The data hold 300,000 to 400,000 clones, with 88% observed a single time. The sequenced material came from peripheral blood. The receptors here all came from a woman under 40 with COVID-19, enrolled during active disease. The CDR3 runs from the conserved cysteine through the conserved F or W. D genes are given only for firm matches. Some rows mark clone size as missing; the rest say once, few, many or name a class of expanded clone.

j_call,clone_size,v_call,d_call,cdr3_aa,cdr3_nt
TRBJ2-1,few,TRBV29-1,.,CSVEWWQNNEQFF,TGCAGCGTTGAATGGTGGCAGAACAATGAGCAGTTCTTC
TRBJ2-3,.,TRBV19,TRBD2,CASRRLAGETDTQYF,TGTGCCAGTAGACGTCTAGCGGGGGAGACAGATACGCAGTATTTT
TRBJ2-3,.,TRBV5-6,TRBD2,CASSRGGGGSSDTQYF,TGTGCCAGCAGCCGGGGGGGAGGGGGGAGTTCAGATACGCAGTATTTT
TRBJ2-3,.,TRBV9,.,CASSVGYLALGTDTQYF,TGTGCCAGCAGCGTAGGATACCTAGCGTTGGGCACAGATACGCAGTATTTT
TRBJ1-2,.,TRBV29-1,.,CSVLSVNYTF,TGCAGCGTTCTTTCAGTTAACTACACCTTC
TRBJ1-4,.,TRBV2,.,CASSEAAGWEKLFF,TGTGCCAGCAGTGAAGCGGCCGGGTGGGAAAAACTGTTTTTT
TRBJ1-5,.,TRBV5-6,.,CASSWGQGGQPQHF,TGTGCCAGCAGCTGGGGGCAGGGTGGCCAGCCCCAGCATTTT
TRBJ2-2,once,TRBV5-4,.,CASSPGSRVGELFF,TGTGCCAGCAGCCCGGGGAGTCGGGTTGGGGAGCTGTTTTTT
TRBJ1-2,once,TRBV19,.,CASTFLGAEIWYGYTF,TGTGCCAGTACCTTTCTGGGGGCCGAAATTTGGTATGGCTACACCTTC
TRBJ2-1,.,TRBV27,.,CASSFKADLHYSYNEQFF,TGTGCCAGCAGTTTCAAGGCAGATTTACACTATTCCTACAATGAGCAGTTCTTC
TRBJ2-2,.,TRBV19,.,CASSIGTPSGELFF,TGTGCCAGTAGTATAGGGACACCCTCCGGGGAGCTGTTTTTT
TRBJ1-5,.,TRBV5-6,.,CASSYGGQPFSNQPQHF,TGTGCCAGCAGCTACGGTGGACAGCCCTTTAGCAATCAGCCCCAGCATTTT
TRBJ2-3,.,TRBV7-3,.,CASSLAPTDTQYF,TGTGCCAGCAGTCTAGCCCCCACAGATACGCAGTATTTT
TRBJ2-7,.,TRBV6-5,TRBD2,CASSYYASGGYYEQYF,TGTGCCAGCAGTTACTATGCTAGCGGGGGGTACTACGAGCAGTACTTC
TRBJ1-4,.,TRBV20-1,.,CSAKIDEKLFF,TGCAGTGCAAAGATAGATGAAAAACTGTTTTTT
TRBJ2-4,.,TRBV2,.,CASSEAGSKNIQYF,TGTGCCAGCAGTGAGGCCGGGAGCAAAAACATTCAGTACTTC
TRBJ2-7,.,TRBV2,TRBD2,CASSLEGGIQSYEQYF,TGTGCCAGCAGCCTTGAGGGAGGGATTCAATCCTACGAGCAGTACTTC
TRBJ2-5,.,TRBV6-1,.,CASSEGLETQYF,TGTGCCAGCAGTGAGGGACTGGAGACCCAGTACTTC
TRBJ1-4,.,TRBV6-1,TRBD1,CASSDRTGREKLFF,TGTGCCAGCAGTGACCGGACAGGGAGGGAAAAACTGTTTTTT
TRBJ2-7,once,TRBV2,TRBD1,CASSEEGTGASEQYF,TGTGCCAGCAGTGAAGAGGGGACAGGGGCCTCCGAGCAGTACTTC
TRBJ2-2,.,TRBV2,TRBD2,CASSGPSGGAGELFF,TGTGCCAGCAGTGGTCCCAGCGGGGGGGCCGGGGAGCTGTTTTTT
TRBJ2-5,.,TRBV3-1/TRBV3-2,.,CASSPELGRETQYF,TGTGCCAGCAGCCCCGAACTAGGACGGGAGACCCAGTACTTC
TRBJ1-1,.,TRBV19,.,CATNGGNTEAFF,TGTGCCACCAACGGCGGGAACACTGAAGCTTTCTTT
TRBJ1-4,.,TRBV6-5,.,CASRSTGTTNEKLFF,TGTGCCAGCAGGTCTACAGGGACCACTAATGAAAAACTGTTTTTT
TRBJ1-4,.,TRBV28,.,CASVEFTNEKLFF,TGTGCCAGCGTAGAGTTCACTAATGAAAAACTGTTTTTT
TRBJ2-7,once,TRBV20-1,.,CSAYQGYEQYF,TGCAGTGCTTATCAGGGCTACGAGCAGTACTTC
TRBJ2-2,.,TRBV28,TRBD1,CASTNRHRDRLTGELFF,TGTGCCAGCACTAACCGACACCGGGACAGGTTAACCGGGGAGCTGTTTTTT
TRBJ1-2,.,TRBV28,TRBD1,CASRGHGTDGYTF,TGTGCCAGCAGAGGACACGGGACAGATGGCTACACCTTC
TRBJ1-5,.,TRBV28,.,CASSSPIGIQPQHF,TGTGCCAGCAGTTCTCCCATCGGGATCCAGCCCCAGCATTTT
TRBJ1-6,.,TRBV5-6,TRBD1,CASRDRGSNSPLHF,TGTGCCAGCAGGGACAGGGGCTCCAATTCACCCCTCCACTTT
TRBJ2-4,once,TRBV7-9,.,CASSPSTDKNIQYF,TGTGCCAGCAGCCCTTCGACAGACAAAAACATTCAGTACTTC
TRBJ2-2,.,TRBV5-1,TRBD1,CASSFRTGNTGELFF,TGCGCCAGCAGCTTCAGGACAGGGAACACCGGGGAGCTGTTTTTT
TRBJ1-4,few,TRBV6-5,TRBD1,CASSYGGTGGGEKLFF,TGTGCCAGCAGTTACGGGGGTACAGGGGGTGGTGAAAAACTGTTTTTT
TRBJ2-7,.,TRBV5-4,.,CASSLNGGFREQYF,TGTGCCAGCAGCTTAAACGGGGGTTTTCGCGAGCAGTACTTC
TRBJ2-1,.,TRBV7-2,TRBD1,CASSPTGTGTSNEQFF,TGTGCCAGCAGTCCTACCGGGACAGGGACATCGAATGAGCAGTTCTTC
TRBJ1-5,.,TRBV12-5,TRBD1,CASGLGQGNQPQHF,TGTGCTAGTGGTCTGGGACAGGGGAATCAGCCCCAGCATTTT
TRBJ1-5,.,TRBV19,.,CASRPGGGNQPQHF,TGTGCCAGCCGGCCGGGCGGGGGGAATCAGCCCCAGCATTTT
TRBJ1-6,once,TRBV12-3/TRBV12-4,.,CASRRTDNSPLHF,TGTGCCAGCAGGCGTACAGACAATTCACCCCTCCACTTT
TRBJ1-2,.,TRBV7-9,TRBD1,CASSAQTGWDYGYTF,TGTGCCAGCAGCGCCCAGACAGGGTGGGACTATGGCTACACCTTC
TRBJ2-5,.,TRBV4-2,TRBD2,CASSQDLLAGGSEETQYF,TGTGCCAGCAGCCAAGATCTTCTAGCGGGGGGATCCGAAGAGACCCAGTACTTC
TRBJ1-5,.,TRBV6-2/TRBV6-3,TRBD1,CASSYSRGQGAQHF,TGTGCCAGCAGTTACTCCCGGGGCCAGGGGGCCCAGCATTTT
TRBJ1-6,once,TRBV29-1,TRBD1,CSARTGANSPLHF,TGCAGCGCCCGGACAGGGGCTAATTCACCCCTCCACTTT
TRBJ1-1,few,TRBV15,.,CATSRQRMNTEAFF,TGTGCCACCAGCAGGCAGAGGATGAACACTGAAGCTTTCTTT
TRBJ1-6,.,TRBV4-1,.,CASSPGGNSPLHF,TGCGCCAGCAGCCCTGGCGGGAATTCACCCCTCCACTTT
TRBJ1-2,.,TRBV4-1,TRBD1,CASSHKMGQGILYGYTF,TGCGCCAGCAGCCATAAGATGGGACAGGGCATCCTCTATGGCTACACCTTC
TRBJ2-1,.,TRBV25-1,.,CASSKTPQVNEQFF,TGTGCCAGCAGTAAGACCCCTCAGGTAAATGAGCAGTTCTTC
TRBJ2-1,.,TRBV5-1,TRBD2,CASSSRGAGGNEQFF,TGCGCCAGCAGCTCACGTGGAGCGGGGGGGAATGAGCAGTTCTTC
TRBJ2-5,.,TRBV21-1,.,CASSVRLAGGPKTQYF,TGTGCCAGCAGCGTTCGACTAGCGGGGGGGCCGAAGACCCAGTACTTC
TRBJ2-3,.,TRBV7-3,TRBD2,CASSSASGVTDTQYF,TGTGCCAGCAGCTCCGCTAGCGGCGTCACAGATACGCAGTATTTT
TRBJ2-1,.,TRBV3-1/TRBV3-2,TRBD2,CASSPHQRGSYNEQFF,TGTGCCAGCAGCCCGCACCAGCGGGGCTCCTACAATGAGCAGTTCTTC